This TCR beta chain was identified during a study of blood T cell repertoires in COVID-19. Study-level information: Samples of COVID-19 (acute and convalescent) were obtained from the United States, Italy and Spain. T cells, B-cell-depleted T cells, or PBMCs provided the cDNA or gDNA that served as material.

There are a few counts of this clone. The CDR3 extends over 14 amino acids. Germline assignment: CDR1 KGHSH and CDR2 LQKENI. V lost 7 bases to trimming and J lost 0 bases, with 13 bases between them. Sequencing used immunoSEQ multiplex PCR; TCRdb keeps in-frame clones, though not all of them. This sample has some 190,000 clones, with roughly 89% found just once. Individuals drawn from approximately 26 US areas were roughly 18 to 100 years old. The TCR sequence derives from a woman in her thirties who had been exposed to COVID-19. What was sequenced was PBMCs or T cells enriched from blood (not recorded which). The chain has TRBV18 and TRBJ2-7, with D perhaps matching TRBD1 (6 bases). CDR3: CASLPDSISYEQYF. The DNA of the CDR3 is TGTGCCAGCTTACCGGACAGCATCTCCTACGAGCAGTACTTC.